This T cell receptor (beta chain) was recovered during a study of CD4 T cell repertoires in COVID-19. Overall study context: Relabeled CFSE-low cells, IL-2-expanded for about nine days, met spikes from other coronaviruses. Study-wide findings and caveats: Suggested intraclonal diversification: top SARS-CoV-2-reactive clonotypes appeared in two or three memory subsets. In SARS-CoV and/or HKU1 spike cultures, between about 6.5 and 28% of SARS-CoV-2 clonotypes reappeared.

Sequencing was done directly on freshly isolated, uncultured memory T cells. Comments on this clone: Antigen unknown.

J lost 5 bases, V lost 0 bases, and 0 bases had no gene match. This CDR3 is built from 14 residues. The germline V gene has CDR1 GTSNPN and CDR2 SVGIG (reference sequence). The assay was immunoSEQ multiplex PCR, and TCRdb's table has in-frame clones only and misses some. The table lists fewer than 100,000 clones, 83% of them singletons. The gene calls are TRBV30 and TRBJ2-1; TRBD2 matches at 11 bases. This TCR was sampled from a human donor who had COVID-19. The starting material was CD4+ T cells from peripheral blood, obtained after recovery from COVID-19. CDR3 protein: CAWSVGLADNEQFF. CDR3 sequence (DNA): TGTGCCTGGAGTGTGGGACTAGCGGACAATGAGCAGTTCTTC. The full variable domain, its missing parts supplied by reference TRBV30 and TRBJ2-1, is SQTIHQWPATLVQPVGSPLSLECTVEGTSNPNLYWYRQAAGRGLQLLFYSVGIGQISSEVPQNLSASRPQDRQFILSSKKLLLSDSGFYLCAWSVGLADNEQFFGPGTRLTVL.